A single sample is the source of the 21 T cell receptor beta chains below, sequenced in a study of blood T cell repertoires in COVID-19. Only in-frame clones appear in the TCRdb table, and some are missing; sequencing was by immunoSEQ multiplex PCR. The repertoire has about 260,000 clones, about 87% of them found once; the top ten carry 0.85% to 0.9%. The sample comprised PBMCs or T cells enriched from blood (not recorded which). The receptors come from a middle-aged man who had been exposed to COVID-19.

This clone was seen more than once but under ten times. This chain links TRBV3-1 (or the pseudogene TRBV3-2) with TRBJ1-3, with a tentative D call TRBD1 (6 bases). Germline CDR1 LGHDT, CDR2 YNNKEL (reference sequence). The V end was cut by 2 bases, the J end by 1 base, with 9 bases between. This CDR3 comprises 15 residues. CDR3 amino acids: CASSQRGTSGNTIYF. CDR3 DNA: TGTGCCAGCAGCCAAAGAGGGACATCTGGAAACACCATATATTTT.

The rearrangement joins TRBV29-1 to TRBJ1-6, with 8 bases matching TRBD1. V lost 6 bases and J lost 8; bases outside the gene matches: 9. CDR1 and CDR2 (germline): SQVTM, ANQGSEA. This CDR3 comprises 14 residues. CDR3 loop: CSVRTGSVDSPLHF. The CDR3 DNA is TGCAGCGTACGGACAGGGAGTGTGGATTCACCCCTCCACTTT.

V is TRBV19 and J is TRBJ1-1, with unresolved D. Germline-derived CDR1 and CDR2 are LNHDA and SQIVND (reference sequence). The CDR3 is 14 residues long. V was clipped by 3 bases and J by 2 bases, with 10 bases between them. In DNA form, the CDR3 reads TGTGCCAGTAGTATTTCTGTACTTAACACTGAAGCTTTCTTT. It encodes CASSISVLNTEAFF.

The chain carries TRBV7-3 and TRBJ1-2; unclear D gene. Germline loops: CDR1 SGHTA, CDR2 FQGTGA. The CDR3 is 16 residues long. V lost 4 bases to trimming and J lost 3 bases, with 18 bases between them. The CDR3 DNA reads TGTGCCAGCAGCTCCCCCCCCTTGGGCAGGCACTATGGCTACACCTTC. Translating it yields CASSSPPLGRHYGYTF. Full variable domain (remainder filled in from reference TRBV7-3 and TRBJ1-2): GAGVSQTPSNKVTEKGKYVELRCDPISGHTALYWYRQSLGQGPEFLIYFQGTGAADDSGLPNDRFFAVRPEGSVSTLKIQRTERGDSAVYLCASSSPPLGRHYGYTFGSGTRLTVV.

The genes are TRBV4-1 and TRBJ1-2; D ambiguous. V was cut by 0 bases and J by 6 bases, with 17 bases left in between. This CDR3 region has 16 residues. CDR1 MGHRA and CDR2 YSYEKL come from the germline V gene. CDR3 nucleotides: TGCGCCAGCAGCCAAGATTTGAAGCTACGAAAGAATGGCTACACCTTC. This gives the protein CASSQDLKLRKNGYTF.

The J gene is TRBJ1-6, the V gene TRBV7-8; 11 nucleotides match TRBD1. V dropped 5 bases and J dropped 3; count of bases not matched to a gene: 6. The CDR3 is 17 residues long. CDR1 and CDR2 from the germline V gene are SGHVS and FQNEAQ. CDR3 DNA: TGTGCCAGCAGCGCTAGGGGGACAGGGGGCTATAATTCACCCCTCCACTTT. Its protein product is CASSARGTGGYNSPLHF.

The chain carries TRBV5-4 and TRBJ1-1; D ambiguous. Germline V CDR1 and CDR2: SGHNT, YYREEE (reference sequence). The CDR3 has 15 residues. Trimming cost V 3 bases and J 2 bases, with 14 bases left between them. CDR3: CASSSEPSGNTEAFF. The CDR3 DNA is TGTGCCAGCAGCTCCGAACCGAGCGGAAACACTGAAGCTTTCTTT.

The V call is TRBV14, the J call TRBJ2-3; 8 bases match TRBD1. CDR1 and CDR2 from the germline V gene are SGHDN and FVKESK. CDR3 length: 17 amino acids. With 0 bases clipped from V and 1 base from J, the junction kept 6 bases outside the gene matches. This chain's CDR3 is CASSQDPRGRGTDTQYF. The CDR3 DNA reads TGTGCCAGCAGCCAAGATCCCAGGGGGCGAGGCACAGATACGCAGTATTTT.

The chain couples TRBV5-1 to TRBJ2-1, with unresolved D. Germline V gene lookup returns CDR1 SGHRS and CDR2 YFSETQ. V was pared by 4 bases and J by 0 bases, with 8 bases between. This CDR3 is 14 amino acids long. The chain's CDR3 is CASSRRSSYNEQFF. CDR3 DNA sequence: TGCGCCAGCAGCCGCAGAAGCTCCTACAATGAGCAGTTCTTC.

The chain carries TRBV7-3 and TRBJ2-7; perhaps TRBD2 as D (5 bases). Germline V CDR1 and CDR2: SGHTA, FQGTGA. The CDR3 is made up of 13 amino acids. The V end was cut by 6 bases, the J end by 0 bases, with 9 bases between. In DNA form, the CDR3 reads TGTGCCAGCAGTCCAAGCGGCTCCTACGAGCAGTACTTC. Protein: CASSPSGSYEQYF.

The rearrangement links TRBV14 to TRBJ1-6; D remains unclear. Germline CDR1 and CDR2: SGHDN and FVKESK. With 4 bases removed from V and 4 bases from J, the gap between germline ends came to 14 bases. The CDR3 contains 16 residues. As DNA, the CDR3 is TGTGCCAGCAGCCGGGAGGAAGCGCCTTATAATTCACCCCTCCACTTT. Translating it yields CASSREEAPYNSPLHF.

The rearrangement links TRBV2 to TRBJ1-6, with unresolved D. V lost 7 bases, J lost 0 bases, and 10 bases lay in between. Germline V lookup: CDR1 SNHLY, CDR2 FYNNEI. The CDR3 sequence is 15 residues long. The CDR3: CASKPGSSYNSPLHF. CDR3 bases: TGTGCCAGCAAACCGGGGAGCTCCTATAATTCACCCCTCCACTTT.

The chain joins TRBV9 to TRBJ2-5; 7 nucleotides line up with TRBD1. This CDR3 spans 16 amino acids. V was clipped by 2 bases and J by 7 bases; unmatched bases: 14. CDR1 SGDLS and CDR2 YYNGEE come from the germline V gene. The CDR3 bases are TGTGCCAGCAGCGTGGGCCCACAGGGGTATAGAGGGACCCAGTACTTC. It specifies CASSVGPQGYRGTQYF.

The chain joins TRBV7-8 to TRBJ1-4; the D is unclear. The CDR3 runs to 18 residues. Germline CDR1 is SGHVS and CDR2 is FQNEAQ. Trimming removed 1 base at V and 3 bases at J, with 18 bases between. This chain's CDR3 is CASSLVVAARRPNEKLFF. DNA of the CDR3: TGTGCCAGCAGCTTAGTAGTCGCAGCCCGGAGGCCTAATGAAAAACTGTTTTTT. The variable domain in full, completed from reference TRBV7-8 and TRBJ1-4, reads GAGVSQSPRYKVAKRGQDVALRCDPISGHVSLFWYQQALGQGPEFLTYFQNEAQLDKSGLPSDRFFAERPEGSVSTLKIQRTQQEDSAVYLCASSLVVAARRPNEKLFFGSGTQLSVL.

The chain couples TRBV5-1 to TRBJ1-1; D may be TRBD1 (5 bases). In germline, CDR1 is SGHRS, CDR2 YFSETQ. The CDR3 spans 13 residues. V gave up 2 bases and J gave up 4 bases, with 9 bases separating them. CDR3 in DNA: TGCGCCAGCAGCTTCCAGGGTATCACTGAAGCTTTCTTT. Its protein product is CASSFQGITEAFF. The whole variable domain, filled in from reference TRBV5-1 and TRBJ1-1, reads KAGVTQTPRYLIKTRGQQVTLSCSPISGHRSVSWYQQTPGQGLQFLFEYFSETQRNKGNFPGRFSGRQFSNSRSEMNVSTLELGDSALYLCASSFQGITEAFFGQGTRLTVV.

The chain combines TRBV28 with TRBJ2-7, with a possible D match to TRBD1 (6 bases). Trimming cost V 5 bases and J 2 bases, with 10 bases left between them. Germline CDR1 is MDHEN and CDR2 is SYDVKM. This CDR3 is 13 amino acids long. As DNA, the CDR3 is TGTGCCAGCAGTCTCGGACAGACCTACGAGCAGTACTTC. This encodes CASSLGQTYEQYF.

The rearrangement uses TRBV12-3 or TRBV12-4 and TRBJ2-3; 7 bases map to TRBD1. V shed 6 bases, J shed 0 bases, and the junction held 0 bases outside the gene matches. This CDR3 is 13 amino acids long. The CDR3 sequence: CASRGQSTDTQYF. In DNA, the CDR3 is TGTGCCAGCAGGGGACAGAGCACAGATACGCAGTATTTT.

The V call is TRBV5-1, the J call TRBJ1-3, with D unresolved. Trimming took off 6 bases at V and 4 bases at J, with 11 bases between the two ends. Germline V gene sequence: CDR1 SGHRS, CDR2 YFSETQ. The CDR3 contains 13 residues. CDR3 sequence reads: CASTQEPGNTIYF. The CDR3 nucleotides are TGCGCCAGCACCCAAGAGCCAGGAAACACCATATATTTT.

The chain carries TRBV27 and TRBJ1-2; 9 nucleotides align to TRBD1. Germline CDR1 reads MNHEY; CDR2 reads SMNVEV (reference sequence). J was trimmed by 2 bases and V by 6 bases; bases with no gene match: 7. The CDR3 contains 15 residues. The CDR3 is CASSPRTGENYGYTF. DNA for the CDR3: TGTGCCAGCAGCCCCCGGACAGGGGAAAACTATGGCTACACCTTC.

This clone has just a few counts. The J gene is TRBJ2-3, the V gene TRBV5-1, with 7 bases fitting TRBD1. V was pared by 4 bases and J by 3 bases, with 8 bases of the junction left unmatched. Germline V gene lookup returns CDR1 SGHRS and CDR2 YFSETQ. CDR3 length equals 15 residues. DNA for the CDR3: TGCGCCAGCAGCCAGGGGGACCCTAGGACAGATACGCAGTATTTT. Protein: CASSQGDPRTDTQYF.

CDR3 sequence (DNA): TGTGCCAGCAGCTCCCCCCACGGAGGGGCCGGGGAGCTGTTTTTT. Translating gives CASSSPHGGAGELFF. V is TRBV7-9 and J is TRBJ2-2; TRBD2 might be the D (6 bases). The CDR3 is made up of 15 amino acids. From germline, CDR1 is SEHNR and CDR2 FQNEAQ (reference sequence). Trimming took off 4 bases at V and 6 bases at J, with 15 bases between the two ends.